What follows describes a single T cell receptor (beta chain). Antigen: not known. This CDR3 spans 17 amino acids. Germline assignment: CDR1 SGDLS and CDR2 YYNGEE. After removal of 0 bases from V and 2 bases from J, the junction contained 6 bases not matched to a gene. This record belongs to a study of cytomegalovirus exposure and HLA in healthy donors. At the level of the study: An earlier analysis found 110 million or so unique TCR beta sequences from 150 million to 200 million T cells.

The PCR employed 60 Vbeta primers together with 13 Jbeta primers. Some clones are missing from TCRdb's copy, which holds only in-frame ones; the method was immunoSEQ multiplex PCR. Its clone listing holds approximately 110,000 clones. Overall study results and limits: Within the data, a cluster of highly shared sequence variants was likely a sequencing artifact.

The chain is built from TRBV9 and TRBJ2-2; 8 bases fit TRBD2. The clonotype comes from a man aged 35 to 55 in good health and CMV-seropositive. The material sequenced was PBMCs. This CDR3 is CASSVARIAGNTGELFF. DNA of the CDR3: TGTGCCAGCAGCGTAGCTAGGATAGCGGGAAACACCGGGGAGCTGTTTTTT.